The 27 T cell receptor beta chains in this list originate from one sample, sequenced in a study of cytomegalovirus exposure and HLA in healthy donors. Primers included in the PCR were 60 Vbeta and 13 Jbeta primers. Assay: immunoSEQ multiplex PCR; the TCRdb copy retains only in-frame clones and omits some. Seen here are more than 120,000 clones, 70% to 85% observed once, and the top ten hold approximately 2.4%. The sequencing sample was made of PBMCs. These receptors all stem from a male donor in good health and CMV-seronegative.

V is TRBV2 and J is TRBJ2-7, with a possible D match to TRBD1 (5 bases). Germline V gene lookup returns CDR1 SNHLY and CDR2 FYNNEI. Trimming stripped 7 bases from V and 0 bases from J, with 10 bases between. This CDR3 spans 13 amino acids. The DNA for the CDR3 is TGTGCCAGCACCGACAGTTACTCCTACGAGCAGTACTTC. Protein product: CASTDSYSYEQYF.

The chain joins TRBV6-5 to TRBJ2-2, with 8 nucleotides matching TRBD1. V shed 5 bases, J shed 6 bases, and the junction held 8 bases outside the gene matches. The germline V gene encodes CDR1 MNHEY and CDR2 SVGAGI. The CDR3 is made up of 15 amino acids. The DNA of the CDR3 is TGTGCCAGCAGTAGGACAGGGATAAATCCCGGGGAGCTGTTTTTT. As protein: CASSRTGINPGELFF.

CDR3: CASSPRQGAKGGAFF. The CDR3, as DNA: TGTGCCAGCAGCCCAAGACAGGGGGCCAAGGGGGGAGCTTTCTTT. The chain couples TRBV7-2 to TRBJ1-1, with TRBD1 matching over 10 bases. CDR1 is SGHTA, CDR2 FQGNSA, per germline. The V and J ends lost 5 bases and 10 bases, in that order; junction bases with no gene match: 13. This CDR3 has 15 amino acids. Variable domain in full (rest from reference TRBV7-2 and TRBJ1-1): GAGVSQSPSNKVTEKGKDVELRCDPISGHTALYWYRQSLGQGLEFLIYFQGNSAPDKSGLPSDRFSAERTGGSVSTLTIQRTQQEDSAVYLCASSPRQGAKGGAFFGQGTRLTVV.

In DNA, the CDR3 is TGTGCCAGCAGTGAAGCGGGTGGCGGGGCTTCTAACTATGGCTACACCTTC. Translation: CASSEAGGGASNYGYTF. The V call is TRBV6-1, the J call TRBJ1-2; weak D call: TRBD1 (5 bases). V was pared by 0 bases and J by 0 bases, with 14 bases between. Germline V lookup: CDR1 MNHNS, CDR2 SASEGT. The CDR3 spans 17 residues.

DNA for the CDR3: TGTGCCAGCAGCTCAGCGACCTTAGCGGGACCCCAGCATTTT. Translated, it gives CASSSATLAGPQHF. V and J are TRBV7-8 and TRBJ1-5; unclear D gene. The ends were cut back, 4 bases at V and 10 bases at J, with 17 bases in the middle. This CDR3 contains 14 residues. Germline V lookup: CDR1 SGHVS, CDR2 FQNEAQ.

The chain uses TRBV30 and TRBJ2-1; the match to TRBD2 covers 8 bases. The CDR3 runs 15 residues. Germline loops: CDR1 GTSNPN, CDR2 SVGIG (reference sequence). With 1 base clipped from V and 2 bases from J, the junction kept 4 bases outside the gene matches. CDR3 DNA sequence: TGTGCCTGGAGTGGGACGACTAGCGCCTACAATGAGCAGTTCTTC. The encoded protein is CAWSGTTSAYNEQFF.

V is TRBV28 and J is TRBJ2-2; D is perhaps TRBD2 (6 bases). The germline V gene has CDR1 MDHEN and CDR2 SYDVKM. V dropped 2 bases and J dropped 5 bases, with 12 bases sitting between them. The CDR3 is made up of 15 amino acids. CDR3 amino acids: CASSLRAGGTGELFF. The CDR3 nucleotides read TGTGCCAGCAGTTTACGGGCCGGAGGGACCGGGGAGCTGTTTTTT.

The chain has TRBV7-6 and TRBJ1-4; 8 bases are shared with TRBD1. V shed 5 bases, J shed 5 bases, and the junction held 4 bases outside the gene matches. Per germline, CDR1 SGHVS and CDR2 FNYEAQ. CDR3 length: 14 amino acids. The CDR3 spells CASSTGQGNEKLFF. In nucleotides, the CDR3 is TGTGCCAGCAGCACTGGACAGGGCAATGAAAAACTGTTTTTT.

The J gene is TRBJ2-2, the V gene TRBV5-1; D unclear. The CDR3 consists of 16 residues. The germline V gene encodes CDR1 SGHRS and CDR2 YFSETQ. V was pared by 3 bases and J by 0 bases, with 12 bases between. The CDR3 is CASSSPVRPNTGELFF. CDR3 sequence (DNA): TGCGCCAGCAGCTCCCCGGTGAGGCCGAACACCGGGGAGCTGTTTTTT.

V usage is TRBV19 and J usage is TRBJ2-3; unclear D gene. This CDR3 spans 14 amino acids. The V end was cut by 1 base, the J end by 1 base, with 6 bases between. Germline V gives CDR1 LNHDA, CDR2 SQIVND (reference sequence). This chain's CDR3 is CASSIAQGTDTQYF. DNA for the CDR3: TGTGCCAGTAGTATAGCGCAGGGCACAGATACGCAGTATTTT.

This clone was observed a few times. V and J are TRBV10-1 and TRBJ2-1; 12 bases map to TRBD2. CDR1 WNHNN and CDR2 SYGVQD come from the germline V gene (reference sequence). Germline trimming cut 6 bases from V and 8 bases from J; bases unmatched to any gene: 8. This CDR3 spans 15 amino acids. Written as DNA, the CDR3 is TGCGCCAGCAGCGAACTAGCGGGAGGAGAAGATGAGCAGTTCTTC. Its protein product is CASSELAGGEDEQFF.

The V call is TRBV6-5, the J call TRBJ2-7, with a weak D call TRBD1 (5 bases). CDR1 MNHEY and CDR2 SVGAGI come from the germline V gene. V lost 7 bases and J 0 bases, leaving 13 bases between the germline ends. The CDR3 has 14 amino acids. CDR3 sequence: CASTPGIHSYEQYF. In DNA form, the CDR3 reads TGTGCCAGCACCCCAGGGATTCACTCCTACGAGCAGTACTTC.

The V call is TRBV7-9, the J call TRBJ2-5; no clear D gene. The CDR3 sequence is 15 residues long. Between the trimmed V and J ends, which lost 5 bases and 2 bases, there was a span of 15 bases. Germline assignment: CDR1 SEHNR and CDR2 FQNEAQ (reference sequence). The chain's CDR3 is CASSPYQEIQETQYF. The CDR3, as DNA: TGTGCCAGCAGCCCCTACCAAGAGATACAAGAGACCCAGTACTTC.

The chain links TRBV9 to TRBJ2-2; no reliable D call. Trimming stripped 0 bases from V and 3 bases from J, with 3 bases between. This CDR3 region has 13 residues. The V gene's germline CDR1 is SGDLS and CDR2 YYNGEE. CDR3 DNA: TGTGCCAGCAGCGTAGTCGACACCGGGGAGCTGTTTTTT. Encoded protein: CASSVVDTGELFF. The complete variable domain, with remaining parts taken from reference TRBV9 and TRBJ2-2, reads DSGVTQTPKHLITATGQRVTLRCSPRSGDLSVYWYQQSLDQGLQFLIQYYNGEERAKGNILERFSAQQFPDLHSELNLSSLELGDSALYFCASSVVDTGELFFGEGSRLTVL.

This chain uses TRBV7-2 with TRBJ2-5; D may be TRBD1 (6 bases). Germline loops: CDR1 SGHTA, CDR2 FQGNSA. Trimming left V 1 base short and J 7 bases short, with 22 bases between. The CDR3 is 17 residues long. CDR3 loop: CASSLELGRGKKGTQYF. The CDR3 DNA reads TGTGCCAGCAGCTTAGAGTTAGGAAGGGGGAAGAAAGGGACCCAGTACTTC. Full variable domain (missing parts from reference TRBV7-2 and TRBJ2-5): GAGVSQSPSNKVTEKGKDVELRCDPISGHTALYWYRQSLGQGLEFLIYFQGNSAPDKSGLPSDRFSAERTGGSVSTLTIQRTQQEDSAVYLCASSLELGRGKKGTQYFGPGTRLLVL.

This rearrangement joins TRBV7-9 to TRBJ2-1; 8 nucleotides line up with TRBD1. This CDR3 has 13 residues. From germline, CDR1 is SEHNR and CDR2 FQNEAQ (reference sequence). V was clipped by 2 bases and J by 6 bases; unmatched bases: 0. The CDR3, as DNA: TGTGCCAGCAGCTTAACAGGGGGCAATGAGCAGTTCTTC. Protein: CASSLTGGNEQFF. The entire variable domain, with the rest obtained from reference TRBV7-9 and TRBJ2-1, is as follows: DTGVSQNPRHKITKRGQNVTFRCDPISEHNRLYWYRQTLGQGPEFLTYFQNEAQLEKSRLLSDRFSAERPKGSFSTLEIQRTEQGDSAMYLCASSLTGGNEQFFGPGTRLTVL.

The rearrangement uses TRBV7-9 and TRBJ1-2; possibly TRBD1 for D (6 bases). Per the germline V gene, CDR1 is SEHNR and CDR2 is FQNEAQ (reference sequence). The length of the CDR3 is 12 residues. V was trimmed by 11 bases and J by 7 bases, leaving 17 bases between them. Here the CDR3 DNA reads TGTGCCTCCCGGGGGGGCCCTGGTGGCTACACCTTC. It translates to CASRGGPGGYTF.

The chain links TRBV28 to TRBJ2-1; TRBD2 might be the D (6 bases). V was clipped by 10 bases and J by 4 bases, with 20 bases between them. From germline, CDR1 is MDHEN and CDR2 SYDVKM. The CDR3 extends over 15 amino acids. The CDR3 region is CATYKRPSAYNEQFF. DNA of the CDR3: TGTGCCACCTACAAGCGGCCTAGCGCTTACAATGAGCAGTTCTTC.

Here the CDR3 reads CASSFPTGWDEKLFF. In DNA, the CDR3 is TGTGCCAGCAGCTTCCCGACAGGGTGGGATGAAAAACTGTTTTTT. V gene TRBV7-9 combines with J gene TRBJ1-4; TRBD1 aligns across 7 bases. The CDR3 is 15 amino acids. Germline V gives CDR1 SEHNR, CDR2 FQNEAQ (reference sequence). The ends lost 3 bases at V and 6 bases at J; junction bases unmatched: 7.

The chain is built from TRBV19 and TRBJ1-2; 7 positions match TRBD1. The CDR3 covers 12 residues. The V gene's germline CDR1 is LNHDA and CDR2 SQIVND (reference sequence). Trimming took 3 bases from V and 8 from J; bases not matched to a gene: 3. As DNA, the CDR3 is TGTGCCAGTAGTATGACAGGGAGCGGCTACACCTTC. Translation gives CASSMTGSGYTF.

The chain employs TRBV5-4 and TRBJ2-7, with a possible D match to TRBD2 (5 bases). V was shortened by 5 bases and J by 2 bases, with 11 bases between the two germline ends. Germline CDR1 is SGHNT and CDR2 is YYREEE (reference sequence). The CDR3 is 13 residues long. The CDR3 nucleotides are TGTGCCAGCAGGGACGGACTTGCCTACGAGCAGTACTTC. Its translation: CASRDGLAYEQYF. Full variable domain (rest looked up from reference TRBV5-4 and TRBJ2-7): ETGVTQSPTHLIKTRGQQVTLRCSSQSGHNTVSWYQQALGQGPQFIFQYYREEENGRGNFPPRFSGLQFPNYSSELNVNALELDDSALYLCASRDGLAYEQYFGPGTRLTVT.

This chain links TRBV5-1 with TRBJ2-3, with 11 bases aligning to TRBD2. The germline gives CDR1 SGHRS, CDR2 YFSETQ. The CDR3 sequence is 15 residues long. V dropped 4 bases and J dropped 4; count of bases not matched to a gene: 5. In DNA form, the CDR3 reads TGCGCCAGCAGCCTTAGCGGGAGGGAGTCAGATACGCAGTATTTT. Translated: CASSLSGRESDTQYF.

The CDR3, as DNA: TGTGCCAGCAGCCAACTACTAAATGAGCAGTTCTTC. It encodes CASSQLLNEQFF. The gene calls are TRBV28 and TRBJ2-1, with D unresolved. CDR3 length: 12 amino acids. CDR1 and CDR2 (germline): MDHEN, SYDVKM. Trimming took off 6 bases at V and 7 bases at J, with 10 bases between the two ends. Full variable domain (rest looked up from reference TRBV28 and TRBJ2-1): DVKVTQSSRYLVKRTGEKVFLECVQDMDHENMFWYRQDPGLGLRLIYFSYDVKMKEKGDIPEGYSVSREKKERFSLILESASTNQTSMYLCASSQLLNEQFFGPGTRLTVL.

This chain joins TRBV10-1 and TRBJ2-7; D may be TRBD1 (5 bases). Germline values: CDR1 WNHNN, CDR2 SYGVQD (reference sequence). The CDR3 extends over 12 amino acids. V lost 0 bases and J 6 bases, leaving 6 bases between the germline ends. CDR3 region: CASSESQGEQYF. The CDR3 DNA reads TGCGCCAGCAGTGAGTCTCAGGGCGAGCAGTACTTC.

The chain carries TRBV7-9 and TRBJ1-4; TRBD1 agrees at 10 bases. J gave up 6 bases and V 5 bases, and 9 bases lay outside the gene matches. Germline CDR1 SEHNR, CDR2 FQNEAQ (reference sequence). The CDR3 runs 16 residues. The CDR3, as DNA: TGTGCCAGCAGCCGCCGGGACAGGGGAGGGGATGAAAAACTGTTTTTT. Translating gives CASSRRDRGGDEKLFF.

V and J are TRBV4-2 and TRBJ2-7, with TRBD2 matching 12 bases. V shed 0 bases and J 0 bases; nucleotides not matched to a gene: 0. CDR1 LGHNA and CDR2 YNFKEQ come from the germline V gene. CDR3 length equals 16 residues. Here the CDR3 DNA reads TGTGCCAGCAGCCAAGAGACTAGCGGGAGCTCCTACGAGCAGTACTTC. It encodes CASSQETSGSSYEQYF.

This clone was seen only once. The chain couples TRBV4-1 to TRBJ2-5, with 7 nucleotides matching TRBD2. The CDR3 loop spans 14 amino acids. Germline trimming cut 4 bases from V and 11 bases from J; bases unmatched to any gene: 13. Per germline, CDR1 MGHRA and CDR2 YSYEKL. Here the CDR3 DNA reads TGCGCCAGCAGCCTGACAGCGGGGCCCGAGGAGCAGTACTTC. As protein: CASSLTAGPEEQYF.